The sequence of this T cell receptor beta chain was determined in a study of blood T cells in healthy people across ages. Regarding the study as a whole: Samples with more naive T cells showed higher observed beta diversity. Per million T cells, the diversity of TCR beta decreased roughly linearly as age advanced.

Trimming removed 7 bases at V and 8 bases at J, with 25 bases between. Germline loops: CDR1 MNHEY, CDR2 SVGEGT. This CDR3 contains 16 residues. The table lists this clonotype with a few counts. Its antigen is still unknown. Each sample provided at least 5 micrograms of extracted total RNA. PCR was performed a second time for about 7 to 11 cycles using a sample-barcoded 5' primer and a J-beta primer mix. TCRdb processed the 5' RACE reads anew with MiXCR; each CDR3 protein has one entry. The sample consists of hundreds of thousands of distinct CDR3 sequences, approximately 25% of them appearing once. Separately, the same data were catalogued under a study of T cells of mothers and their children. From that paper: It was related mother-child pairs that showed slightly higher overlap than unrelated pairs, without reaching significance.

The receptor was derived from a boy younger than 18 in good health. Sequencing was done on a sample of blood. This sequence joins TRBV6-2 or TRBV6-3 and TRBJ2-3; D may be TRBD1 (5 bases). CDR3 nucleotides: TGTGCCAGCAAGACCCACCGGACAAGGAGTTCGGGTACGCAGTATTTT. This codes for CASKTHRTRSSGTQYF.